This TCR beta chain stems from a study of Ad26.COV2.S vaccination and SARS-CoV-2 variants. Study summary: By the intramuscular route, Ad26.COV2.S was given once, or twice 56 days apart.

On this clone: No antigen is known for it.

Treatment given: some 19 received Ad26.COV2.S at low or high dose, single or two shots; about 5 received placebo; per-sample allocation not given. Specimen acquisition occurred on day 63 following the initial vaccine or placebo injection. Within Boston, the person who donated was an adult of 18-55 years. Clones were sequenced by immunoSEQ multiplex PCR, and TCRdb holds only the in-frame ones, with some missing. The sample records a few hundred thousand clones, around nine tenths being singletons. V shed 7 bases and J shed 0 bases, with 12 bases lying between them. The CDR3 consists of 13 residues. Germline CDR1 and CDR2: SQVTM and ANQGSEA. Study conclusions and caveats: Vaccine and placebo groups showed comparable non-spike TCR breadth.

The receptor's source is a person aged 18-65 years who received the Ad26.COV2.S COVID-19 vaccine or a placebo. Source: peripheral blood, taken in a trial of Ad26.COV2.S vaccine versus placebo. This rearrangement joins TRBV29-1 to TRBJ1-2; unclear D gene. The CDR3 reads CSAPGTANYGYTF. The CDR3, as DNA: TGCAGCGCCCCCGGAACAGCTAACTATGGCTACACCTTC.